The 27 T cell receptor beta chains listed next were all sequenced from one sample in a study of T cell responses to AZD1222 COVID-19 vaccine. Here immunoSEQ multiplex PCR was the method, and the copy in TCRdb shows in-frame clones only, minus some. The table for this sample gives about 140,000 clones. The sample taken for sequencing was peripheral blood. These receptors all stem from an adult in good health.

This chain's CDR3 is CASSPQDRENSPLHF. CDR3 sequence (DNA): TGTGCCAGCAGCCCCCAGGACAGGGAGAATTCACCCCTCCACTTT. The chain links TRBV7-6 to TRBJ1-6; 8 bases match TRBD1. The ends lost 5 bases at V and 7 bases at J; junction bases unmatched: 7. Germline CDR1 and CDR2: SGHVS and FNYEAQ. This CDR3 has 15 residues.

The chain carries TRBV27 and TRBJ1-5; the D is unclear. The CDR3 is 15 residues long. Per the germline V gene, CDR1 is MNHEY and CDR2 is SMNVEV (reference sequence). Trimming took 3 bases from V and 2 from J, leaving 11 bases between them. The CDR3 sequence is CASSFGGYGNQPQHF. Written as DNA, the CDR3 is TGTGCCAGCAGTTTTGGAGGGTATGGCAATCAGCCCCAGCATTTT.

The J gene is TRBJ2-3, the V gene TRBV7-9; 9 bases match TRBD1. The CDR3 extends over 14 amino acids. CDR1 SEHNR and CDR2 FQNEAQ come from the germline V gene (reference sequence). V trimming: 1 base; J trimming: 5 bases; junction bases outside the gene matches: 1. The CDR3 region has the DNA TGTGCCAGCAGCTTAGGACAGGGGGTAGATACGCAGTATTTT. This encodes CASSLGQGVDTQYF.

The gene calls are TRBV6-5 and TRBJ1-2; 7 nucleotides line up with TRBD1. The ends lost 6 bases at V and 6 bases at J; junction bases unmatched: 10. The CDR3 has 14 amino acids. The germline gives CDR1 MNHEY, CDR2 SVGAGI. CDR3 residues: CASSRTRQGNGYTF. Here the CDR3 DNA reads TGTGCCAGCAGCCGGACCCGACAGGGCAATGGCTACACCTTC.

The chain is built from TRBV4-1 and TRBJ1-1; no definite D call. Trimming shortened V by 0 bases and J by 0 bases, and 8 bases separated the two germline ends. Germline CDR1 and CDR2: MGHRA and YSYEKL. The CDR3 runs to 15 residues. The CDR3 DNA follows: TGCGCCAGCAGCCAAGAGAAACAGATGAACACTGAAGCTTTCTTT. As protein: CASSQEKQMNTEAFF.

The CDR3 DNA reads TGTGCCAGGTCTAACTATGGCTACACCTTC. Its translation is CARSNYGYTF. This sequence joins TRBV21-1 and TRBJ1-2. TRBV21-1 is listed as a pseudogene. The CDR3 contains 10 residues.

The chain uses TRBV7-8 and TRBJ1-2; D uncertain. The V end lost 1 base, the J end lost 4 bases, and 13 bases lay between the germline ends. This CDR3 comprises 15 residues. Looked up from germline, CDR1 is SGHVS and CDR2 is FQNEAQ. CDR3 sequence: CASSLGQREFYGYTF. CDR3 in DNA: TGTGCCAGCAGCTTAGGGCAGAGGGAATTCTATGGCTACACCTTC.

The chain uses TRBV7-9 and TRBJ1-2; no firm D call. The germline V gene encodes CDR1 SEHNR and CDR2 FQNEAQ (reference sequence). With 1 base removed from V and 10 bases from J, the gap between germline ends came to 13 bases. This CDR3 comprises 13 residues. The CDR3 DNA sequence: TGTGCCAGCAGCTTAGAGTCCGCTGATGCCTACACCTTC. This gives the protein CASSLESADAYTF.

V and J are TRBV19 and TRBJ1-5; 9 bases match TRBD1. CDR3 length equals 14 residues. Germline V CDR1 and CDR2: LNHDA, SQIVND (reference sequence). V shed 4 bases, J shed 4 bases, and the junction held 2 bases outside the gene matches. CDR3 sequence (DNA): TGTGCCAGTAGTAAGGACAGGGGTAATCAGCCCCAGCATTTT. Protein sequence: CASSKDRGNQPQHF.

The CDR3 bases are TGTGCCAGCAGCCCCTACACAGATACGCAGTATTTT. Translating it yields CASSPYTDTQYF. V and J are TRBV7-2 and TRBJ2-3; D remains unclear. V was shortened by 5 bases and J by 2 bases, with 5 bases between the two germline ends. The CDR3 totals 12 residues. Per the germline V gene, CDR1 is SGHTA and CDR2 is FQGNSA. Using reference TRBV7-2 and TRBJ2-3 for the parts outside the CDR3, the full variable domain is GAGVSQSPSNKVTEKGKDVELRCDPISGHTALYWYRQSLGQGLEFLIYFQGNSAPDKSGLPSDRFSAERTGGSVSTLTIQRTQQEDSAVYLCASSPYTDTQYFGPGTRLTVL.

The chain employs TRBV7-8 and TRBJ2-1, with D possibly matching TRBD2 (6 bases). V shed 10 bases and J shed 4 bases, with 14 bases lying between them. The germline gives CDR1 SGHVS, CDR2 FQNEAQ. There are 13 residues in the CDR3. The CDR3 is CATLADFYNEQFF. CDR3 DNA: TGTGCCACATTAGCGGACTTTTACAATGAGCAGTTCTTC.

This chain connects TRBV4-2 to TRBJ1-5, with TRBD1 matching over 8 bases. CDR3 length: 16 residues. Trimming removed 4 bases from V and 6 bases from J; junction bases left unmatched: 11. In germline, CDR1 is LGHNA, CDR2 YNFKEQ. CDR3 region: CASSPRAGQEVQPQHF. CDR3 DNA sequence: TGTGCCAGCAGCCCGCGGGCGGGACAGGAGGTTCAGCCCCAGCATTTT.

V and J are TRBV10-3 and TRBJ1-5, with D possibly TRBD1 on 6 matching bases. Looked up from germline, CDR1 is ENHRY and CDR2 is SYGVKD. V lost 4 bases to trimming and J lost 7 bases, with 11 bases between them. The CDR3 totals 13 residues. The CDR3 region is CAISGQGHQPQHF. CDR3 DNA sequence: TGTGCCATCAGTGGCCAGGGGCACCAGCCCCAGCATTTT.

The chain joins TRBV6-5 to TRBJ1-3, with 7 bases lining up with TRBD1. This CDR3 region has 15 residues. Trimming took 6 bases from V and 0 from J; bases not matched to a gene: 5. Per germline, CDR1 MNHEY and CDR2 SVGAGI. As DNA, the CDR3 is TGTGCCAGCAGCGAGGACAGGTCCTCTGGAAACACCATATATTTT. Residues: CASSEDRSSGNTIYF.

The V and J genes are TRBV27 and TRBJ2-7; TRBD1 matches at 8 bases. The CDR3 contains 13 residues. Germline assignment: CDR1 MNHEY and CDR2 SMNVEV (reference sequence). Germline trimming cut 4 bases from V and 3 bases from J; bases unmatched to any gene: 2. CDR3 nucleotide sequence: TGTGCCAGCAGTTCGGGACAGGTCTACGAGCAGTACTTC. Amino acids: CASSSGQVYEQYF.

The rearrangement joins TRBV10-1 to TRBJ1-1; 7 bases agree with TRBD1. Trimming at V came to 0 bases and at J to 5 bases, leaving 6 bases not matched to a gene. CDR1 is WNHNN, CDR2 SYGVQD, per germline (reference sequence). The CDR3 sequence is 15 residues long. The CDR3 nucleotides are TGCGCCAGCAGTGAGTCAGGGGGCGTTGGTACTGAAGCTTTCTTT. This sequence encodes CASSESGGVGTEAFF.

CDR3 amino acids: CASSQKPGQVETQYF. CDR3 in DNA: TGCGCCAGCAGCCAAAAACCCGGACAGGTTGAGACCCAGTACTTC. The V gene is TRBV4-3, the J gene TRBJ2-5; the match to TRBD1 covers 7 bases. This CDR3 is built from 15 residues. Germline V gives CDR1 LGHNA, CDR2 YSLEER. V trimming: 2 bases; J trimming: 5 bases; junction bases outside the gene matches: 8.

V gene TRBV2 combines with J gene TRBJ1-4; D possibly corresponds to TRBD1 (6 bases). CDR3 length: 16 residues. Trimming removed 0 bases at V and 3 bases at J, with 11 bases between. The V gene's germline CDR1 is SNHLY and CDR2 FYNNEI. CDR3 nucleotides: TGTGCCAGCAGTGAAGCGCTTTCAGGGGCTAATGAAAAACTGTTTTTT. It encodes CASSEALSGANEKLFF.

The J gene is TRBJ2-3, the V gene TRBV3-1 (or the pseudogene TRBV3-2); D call uncertain. V lost 1 base to trimming and J lost 1 base, with 12 bases between them. This CDR3 comprises 16 residues. CDR1 and CDR2 from the germline V gene are LGHDT and YNNKEL (reference sequence). In nucleotides, the CDR3 is TGTGCCAGCAGCCAAGTGAACCCCTCTGGCACAGATACGCAGTATTTT. As protein: CASSQVNPSGTDTQYF.

This rearrangement joins TRBV5-1 to TRBJ2-6, with 9 positions matching TRBD1. The length of the CDR3 is 16 residues. Per the germline V gene, CDR1 is SGHRS and CDR2 is YFSETQ. Germline trimming cut 0 bases from V and 2 bases from J; bases unmatched to any gene: 0. The CDR3 DNA reads TGCGCCAGCAGCTTGGGGGACAGGGCTGGGGCCAACGTCCTGACTTTC. Its protein product is CASSLGDRAGANVLTF.

CDR3 sequence: CASSYNYGTGDEKLFF. CDR3 nucleotide sequence: TGTGCCAGCAGTTACAACTATGGGACAGGGGATGAAAAACTGTTTTTT. V is TRBV6-5 and J is TRBJ1-4; 10 bases are a match to TRBD1. J lost 6 bases, V lost 2 bases, and 6 bases had no gene match. CDR1 is MNHEY, CDR2 SVGAGI, per germline. This CDR3 has 16 amino acids.

This sequence joins TRBV24-1 and TRBJ2-3, with 7 positions matching TRBD1. Germline lookup yields CDR1 KGHDR and CDR2 SFDVKD. V shed 3 bases and J 2 bases; nucleotides not matched to a gene: 10. The CDR3 loop spans 17 amino acids. DNA for the CDR3: TGTGCCACCAGTGATCCGTCGGGACAGCCATTCACAGATACGCAGTATTTT. Protein sequence: CATSDPSGQPFTDTQYF.

V is TRBV7-6 and J is TRBJ2-2; no clear D. The germline V gene has CDR1 SGHVS and CDR2 FNYEAQ. CDR3 length: 14 amino acids. V dropped 5 bases and J dropped 2 bases, with 9 bases sitting between them. This chain's CDR3 is CASSPRLNTGELFF. Here the CDR3 DNA reads TGTGCCAGCAGCCCCCGCCTTAACACCGGGGAGCTGTTTTTT.

V gene TRBV3-1 (or the pseudogene TRBV3-2) combines with J gene TRBJ2-5; 8 bases line up with TRBD2. The CDR3 spans 18 residues. Germline lookup yields CDR1 LGHDT and CDR2 YNNKEL (reference sequence). The trim removed 1 base at V and 3 bases at J, leaving 13 bases unmatched. CDR3 sequence (DNA): TGTGCCAGCAGCCAAGCGACCCCGTTAGGAGCGGGGGAAGAGACCCAGTACTTC. Protein: CASSQATPLGAGEETQYF.

This chain connects TRBV4-2 to TRBJ2-2, with 7 bases lining up with TRBD2. Germline trimming cut 4 bases from V and 0 bases from J; bases unmatched to any gene: 8. CDR1 is LGHNA, CDR2 YNFKEQ, per germline. This CDR3 region has 17 residues. The CDR3 DNA sequence: TGTGCCAGCAGCCGAACAGTGCGGGGGACGAACACCGGGGAGCTGTTTTTT. Encoded protein: CASSRTVRGTNTGELFF.

The chain has TRBV30 and TRBJ2-1; TRBD1 matches 11 bases. The CDR3 consists of 14 residues. J gave up 4 bases and V 5 bases, and 4 bases lay outside the gene matches. Germline V gene sequence: CDR1 GTSNPN, CDR2 SVGIG (reference sequence). The CDR3: CAWLDRGLYNEQFF. The CDR3 DNA is TGTGCCTGGCTGGACAGGGGGCTGTACAATGAGCAGTTCTTC.

The rearrangement uses TRBV20-1 and TRBJ1-6; TRBD1 aligns across 7 bases. CDR1 is DFQATT and CDR2 is SNEGSKA in the germline V gene (reference sequence). The CDR3 length is 17 residues. With 3 bases clipped from V and 7 bases from J, the junction kept 15 bases outside the gene matches. The CDR3 sequence is CSASKPQGPEQNSPLHF. In DNA, the CDR3 is TGCAGTGCTAGTAAACCACAGGGGCCGGAACAGAATTCACCCCTCCACTTT.